This T cell receptor beta chain appears in the sequencing data of a study of neurological immune-mediated disorders. Trimming removed 4 bases at V and 5 bases at J, with 9 bases between. Germline V gene lookup returns CDR1 ENHRY and CDR2 SYGVKD. The CDR3 length is 12 residues. The making of cDNA relied on 5'RACE with 10-nucleotide random UMIs. TCRdb recomputed calls from the 5' RACE reads with MiXCR, one row per CDR3 protein. The sample consists of around 76,000 distinct CDR3 sequences, roughly a tenth of them appearing once. Ten or more counts support this clonotype. As yet, its antigen is unknown. Noted time point: longitudinal time-point 1 (baseline). Whole-study findings and limits: No expanded-clone CDR3 amino acid sequence recurred across subjects, suggesting private TCR-beta repertoires. The most TCR clonal expansion was seen in HTLV-1-associated myelopathy, and the least was seen in multiple sclerosis, which fell below healthy controls.

Sequencing was done on a sample of PBMCs. The V and J genes are TRBV10-3 and TRBJ2-7; a possible D gene is TRBD2 (6 bases). The receptor was isolated from a man aged 25-40 years in good health. In DNA, the CDR3 is TGTGCCATCAGTGGGGCTAGCGACGAGCAGTACTTC. Protein product: CAISGASDEQYF.